Listed below are T cell receptor beta chains from one sample, sequenced in a study of blood T cell repertoires in COVID-19. Repertoires were generated with immunoSEQ multiplex PCR, while TCRdb's copy carries only in-frame clones and drops some. The sample holds 75,000 to 95,000 clones, about 88% seen once. Sample: peripheral blood. These receptors all stem from a woman at least 80 years old with acute or convalescent COVID-19. Both conserved end residues are part of each CDR3. D genes are given only for firm matches. Only part of the rows carry a size: once, few, many, or a class if the clone is expanded.

DNA,CDR3,J,V,size,D
TGCGCCAGCAGCCGGGACAGGGGGGCAACTAATGAAAAACTGTTTTTT,CASSRDRGATNEKLFF,TRBJ1-4,TRBV5-1,NA,TRBD1
TGTGCCAGCAGTTTGTTCCGGGACAGGGAGGGGCAGCCCCAGCATTTT,CASSLFRDREGQPQHF,TRBJ1-5,TRBV28,NA,TRBD1
TGTGCCAGCAGCTCACAGACAGGGATGAACACTGAAGCTTTCTTT,CASSSQTGMNTEAFF,TRBJ1-1,TRBV7-2,few,TRBD1
TGTGCCAGCAGCGCTCGGACAGGGGGCCACACCGGGGAGCTGTTTTTT,CASSARTGGHTGELFF,TRBJ2-2,TRBV7-2,NA,TRBD1
TGCGCCAGCAGCTTGGGACAGGGAACGGGAAATTCACCCCTCCACTTT,CASSLGQGTGNSPLHF,TRBJ1-6,TRBV5-1,NA,TRBD1
TGTGCCAGCAGCGTAGTGGACGGGGTAGATACGCAGTATTTT,CASSVVDGVDTQYF,TRBJ2-3,TRBV9,NA,NA
TGCGCCAGCAGCCCGAACGCGGTAGGGGCAGCCGGGGGAGTGGGATACGAGCAGTACTTC,CASSPNAVGAAGGVGYEQYF,TRBJ2-7,TRBV4-1,NA,NA
TGTGCCATCAGTGAGGTGGCAGAGGATAACTATGGCTACACCTTC,CAISEVAEDNYGYTF,TRBJ1-2,TRBV10-3,few,NA
TGTGCCATCAGACCGGGGGGAACAGAAGGCTACACCTTC,CAIRPGGTEGYTF,TRBJ1-2,TRBV7-9,NA,NA
TGTGCCAGCAGCTTAGCACCGAGCGCGGAGCAGTACTTC,CASSLAPSAEQYF,TRBJ2-7,TRBV7-9,NA,NA
TGTGCCAGCAGTTATTTGGGGCAGACTAACTATGGCTACACCTTC,CASSYLGQTNYGYTF,TRBJ1-2,TRBV6-5,NA,NA
TGTGCCAGCAGTTTACAGGCGGGCTATGGCTACACCTTC,CASSLQAGYGYTF,TRBJ1-2,TRBV12-3/TRBV12-4,NA,NA
TGTGCCAGCAGCCCGGGACTGATAAATTCACCCCTCCACTTT,CASSPGLINSPLHF,TRBJ1-6,TRBV14,once,NA
TGTGCCAGCAGCAAGGACAGGACCGCCTACGAGCAGTACTTC,CASSKDRTAYEQYF,TRBJ2-7,TRBV7-2,NA,TRBD1
TGTGCCAGCAGCCTTGACAGGAACACTGAAGCTTTCTTT,CASSLDRNTEAFF,TRBJ1-1,TRBV5-4,NA,NA
TGTGCCAGCAGCTTAGGATTAGGGCAAGGGGCGGATTCACCCCTCCACTTT,CASSLGLGQGADSPLHF,TRBJ1-6,TRBV7-9,NA,NA
TGTGCCAGCACCCCCCCCAGTTCAGATACGCAGTATTTT,CASTPPSSDTQYF,TRBJ2-3,TRBV11-1,NA,NA
TGCGCCAGCAGTCAATTGACGGGACAGGGGGCGACTGGAAACACCATATATTTT,CASSQLTGQGATGNTIYF,TRBJ1-3,TRBV23-1,once,TRBD1
TGTGCCACCAGCAGAGGTAGCTTCAATCAGCCCCAGCATTTT,CATSRGSFNQPQHF,TRBJ1-5,TRBV15,NA,NA
TGCGCCAGCAGTCAAAGGGACAGGGTGAATACTGGCTACACCTTC,CASSQRDRVNTGYTF,TRBJ1-2,TRBV23-1,NA,TRBD1
TGTGCCAGCACCTCACGGTATAATGAAAAACTGTTTTTT,CASTSRYNEKLFF,TRBJ1-4,TRBV6-5,NA,NA
TGCGCCAGCAGCTTGGCCAGCCAAGAGACCCAGTACTTC,CASSLASQETQYF,TRBJ2-5,TRBV5-1,NA,NA
TGTGCCAGCAGTTACGAGACGACAGGACGGGAAAAACTGTTTTTT,CASSYETTGREKLFF,TRBJ1-4,TRBV6-2/TRBV6-3,NA,NA
TGTGCCACCAGTGACGTTAGAACTAGCACAGATACGCAGTATTTT,CATSDVRTSTDTQYF,TRBJ2-3,TRBV24-1,NA,NA
TGTGCCAGCAGCGCGCTGTATTCACCCCTCCACTTT,CASSALYSPLHF,TRBJ1-6,TRBV2,NA,NA
TGTGCCAGCGCCAGGGGGGGCAATCAGCCCCAGCATTTT,CASARGGNQPQHF,TRBJ1-5,TRBV6-5,NA,TRBD1
TGTGCCAGCAGTACGGACAGGGTTAACACCTTC,CASSTDRVNTF,TRBJ1-2,TRBV7-6,NA,TRBD1
TGTGCCAGCTCACCAAGGGAGGGGTCCTCCTACGAGCAGTACTTC,CASSPREGSSYEQYF,TRBJ2-7,TRBV18,NA,TRBD2